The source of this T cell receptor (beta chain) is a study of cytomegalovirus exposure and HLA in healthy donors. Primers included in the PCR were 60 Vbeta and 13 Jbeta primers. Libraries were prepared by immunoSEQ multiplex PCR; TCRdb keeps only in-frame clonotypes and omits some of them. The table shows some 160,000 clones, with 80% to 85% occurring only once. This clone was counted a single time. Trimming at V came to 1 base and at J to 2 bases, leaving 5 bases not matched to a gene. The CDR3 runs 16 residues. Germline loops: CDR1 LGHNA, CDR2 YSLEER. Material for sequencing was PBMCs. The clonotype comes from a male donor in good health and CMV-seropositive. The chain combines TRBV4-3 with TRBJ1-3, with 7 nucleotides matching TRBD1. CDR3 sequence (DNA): TGCGCCAGCAGCCAAGGTACAGGGGTACCTGGAAACACCATATATTTT. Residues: CASSQGTGVPGNTIYF.